This TCR beta chain was obtained from a study of T cell changes during pregnancy in multiple sclerosis. The germline V gene encodes CDR1 SGHTA and CDR2 FQGTGA. The ends lost 0 bases at V and 4 bases at J; junction bases unmatched: 19. This CDR3 region has 21 residues. Data came from immunoSEQ multiplex PCR; TCRdb stores just in-frame clones and leaves some out. The sample holds tens of thousands of clones, 90% seen once. The chain carries TRBV7-3 and TRBJ2-1; 9 bases agree with TRBD2. The sequence was obtained from a female donor with multiple sclerosis, enrolled in a pregnancy study. Sample: peripheral blood, taken in the third trimester of pregnancy. CDR3 sequence: CASSLTPPSGGSRGHYNEQFF. The CDR3, as DNA: TGTGCCAGCAGCTTAACGCCGCCGAGCGGGGGGAGTAGGGGGCATTACAATGAGCAGTTCTTC. The variable domain in full, with the rest retrieved from reference TRBV7-3 and TRBJ2-1, is GAGVSQTPSNKVTEKGKYVELRCDPISGHTALYWYRQSLGQGPEFLIYFQGTGAADDSGLPNDRFFAVRPEGSVSTLKIQRTERGDSAVYLCASSLTPPSGGSRGHYNEQFFGPGTRLTVL.